The T cell receptor beta chain described here comes from a study of blood T cells in healthy people across ages. The authors ran a second PCR of about 6 to 11 cycles using a sample-barcoded 5' primer and a J-beta primer mix. TCRdb independently ran MiXCR on the 5' RACE reads; one entry per CDR3 protein. The repertoire has more than 1.4 million distinct CDR3 sequences, 35% to 45% of them found once; the top ten carry roughly 7.9%. The V end was cut by 2 bases, the J end by 6 bases, with 12 bases between. The CDR3 is 13 amino acids. The germline V gene encodes CDR1 SGHKS and CDR2 YYEKEE (reference sequence).

The chain recombines TRBV5-5 with TRBJ2-7, with D perhaps matching TRBD1 or TRBD2 (5 bases each). The receptor was isolated from a woman aged 18-29 years in good health. Sequenced sample: blood. This CDR3 is CASSFGGVAEQYF. CDR3 bases: TGTGCCAGCAGCTTTGGGGGAGTCGCCGAGCAGTACTTC.